The clone carrying this T cell receptor beta chain was detected ten times or more. These data are taken from a study of T cells in Graves' hyperthyroidism and ophthalmopathy. There were TCR beta CDR3 regions amplified from RNA transcripts. Carried out on the TCR CDR3, a first-round RT-PCR used the HTBI primer set. TCRdb re-called the multiplex PCR reads through MiXCR, storing one row per CDR3 protein. Of 300,000 to 400,000 distinct CDR3 sequences listed, about 20% were seen once; the top ten hold 45% to 55%. Researchers defined stable Graves' hyperthyroidism as no ophthalmopathy progression within 18 months. The TCR comes from a woman in her 50s with Graves' hyperthyroidism. The sample comprised blood.

Here the CDR3 reads CASSEGQFNQPQHF. The CDR3 bases are TGTGCCAGCAGTGAGGGGCAGTTTAATCAGCCCCAGCATTTT. The chain is built from TRBV6-1 and TRBJ1-5; possibly TRBD1 for D (5 bases). CDR1 is MNHNS, CDR2 SASEGT, per germline. This CDR3 has 14 amino acids. Trimming pared 3 bases from V and 4 bases from J, leaving 10 bases between.